Below, one T cell receptor beta chain is given with its context. The antigen is unknown. This sample is part of a study of OX40 agonist ivuxolimab in advanced cancers. Study-level points and caveats: Partial responders treated at 0.1-3.0 mg/kg exhibited clonal expansion among the lowest measured. Doses of 0.1 to 3.0 mg/kg were accompanied by clonal expansion of CD4+ and CD8+ blood T cells by week 6. In a subset of nonresponders, normalized T-cell clonal expansion was also low.

Some clones are missing from TCRdb's copy, which holds only in-frame ones; the method was immunoSEQ multiplex PCR. This table has 65,000 to 85,000 clones, 84% appearing once. This receptor was identified in an adult with an advanced solid tumor such as melanoma, head and neck, liver or kidney cancer. The source material was CD4+ or CD8+ T cells sorted from blood, sampled in a trial of the OX40 agonist ivuxolimab.

The CDR3 reads CADGGFPNYNEQFF. In DNA form, the CDR3 reads TGTGCCGACGGCGGGTTCCCTAACTACAATGAGCAGTTCTTC. This chain connects TRBV12-5 to TRBJ2-1; TRBD2 might be the D (5 bases). This CDR3 has 14 amino acids. Germline-derived CDR1 and CDR2 are LGHNT and FRNRAP. Based on the CDR3 plus reference TRBV12-5 and TRBJ2-1, the full variable domain is DARVTQTPRHKVTEMGQEVTMRCQPILGHNTVFWYRQTMMQGLELLAYFRNRAPLDDSGMPKDRFSAEMPDATLATLKIQPSEPRDSAVYFCADGGFPNYNEQFFGPGTRLTVL.